The sequence of this T cell receptor (beta chain) was determined in a study of blood T cell repertoires in COVID-19. Study information: Samples representing acute and convalescent COVID-19 were sourced from the United States, Italy and Spain. From T cells, B-cell-depleted T cells, or PBMCs came the material, which was cDNA or gDNA.

Repertoires were generated with immunoSEQ multiplex PCR, while TCRdb's copy carries only in-frame clones and drops some. Altogether around 220,000 clones are present, about 84% being singletons, with the ten largest covering roughly 7.6%. With 1 base removed from V and 0 bases from J, the gap between germline ends came to 4 bases. Germline CDR1 SGHVS, CDR2 FNYEAQ. The CDR3 loop spans 14 amino acids. Sequencing input: peripheral blood. The TCR originated in a woman aged 80 or over with COVID-19, enrolled during active disease. The chain has TRBV7-6 and TRBJ1-3, with D uncertain. CDR3 amino acids: CASSLGISGNTIYF. The CDR3 region has the DNA TGTGCCAGCAGCTTAGGTATCTCTGGAAACACCATATATTTT.